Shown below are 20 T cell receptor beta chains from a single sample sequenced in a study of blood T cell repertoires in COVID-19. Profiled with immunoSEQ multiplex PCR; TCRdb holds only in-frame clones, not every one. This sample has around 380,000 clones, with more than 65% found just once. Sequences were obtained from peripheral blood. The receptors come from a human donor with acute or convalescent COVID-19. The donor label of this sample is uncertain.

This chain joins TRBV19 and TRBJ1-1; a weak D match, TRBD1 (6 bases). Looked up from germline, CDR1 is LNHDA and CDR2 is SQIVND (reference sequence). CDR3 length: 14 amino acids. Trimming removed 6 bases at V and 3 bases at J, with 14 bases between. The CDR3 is CASSRQERDTEAFF. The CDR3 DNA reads TGTGCCAGTAGCCGACAGGAACGGGACACTGAAGCTTTCTTT.

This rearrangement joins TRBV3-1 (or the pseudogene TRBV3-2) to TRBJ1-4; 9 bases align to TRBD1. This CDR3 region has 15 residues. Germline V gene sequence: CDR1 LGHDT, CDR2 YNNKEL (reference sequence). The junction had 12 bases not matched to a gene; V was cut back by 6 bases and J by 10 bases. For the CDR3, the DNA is TGTGCCAGCAGTTTACCGGGACAGGGTTCCGGAAAACTGTTTTTT. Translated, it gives CASSLPGQGSGKLFF.

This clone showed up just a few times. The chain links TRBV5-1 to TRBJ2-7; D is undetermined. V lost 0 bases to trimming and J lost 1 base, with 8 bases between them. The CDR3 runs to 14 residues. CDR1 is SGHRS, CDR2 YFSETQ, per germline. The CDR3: CASSLVLSSYEQYF. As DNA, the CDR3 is TGCGCCAGCAGCTTGGTGCTCAGTTCCTACGAGCAGTACTTC.

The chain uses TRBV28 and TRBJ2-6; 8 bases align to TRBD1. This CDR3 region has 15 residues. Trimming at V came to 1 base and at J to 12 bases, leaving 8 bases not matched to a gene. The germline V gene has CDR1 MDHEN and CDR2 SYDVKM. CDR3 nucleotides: TGTGCCAGCAGTTTATCACCGATGACAGGGGCCGTCCTGACTTTC. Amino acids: CASSLSPMTGAVLTF.

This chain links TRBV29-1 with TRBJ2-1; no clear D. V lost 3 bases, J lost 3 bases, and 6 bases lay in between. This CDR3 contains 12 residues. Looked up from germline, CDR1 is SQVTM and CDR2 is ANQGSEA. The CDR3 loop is CSVDGHYNEQFF. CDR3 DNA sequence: TGCAGCGTTGACGGTCACTACAATGAGCAGTTCTTC.

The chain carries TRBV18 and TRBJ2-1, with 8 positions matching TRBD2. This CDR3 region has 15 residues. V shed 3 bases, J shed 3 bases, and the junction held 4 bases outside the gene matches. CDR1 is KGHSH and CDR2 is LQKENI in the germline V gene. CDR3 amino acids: CASSPKRESYNEQFF. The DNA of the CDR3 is TGTGCCAGCTCACCGAAGCGGGAGAGCTACAATGAGCAGTTCTTC.

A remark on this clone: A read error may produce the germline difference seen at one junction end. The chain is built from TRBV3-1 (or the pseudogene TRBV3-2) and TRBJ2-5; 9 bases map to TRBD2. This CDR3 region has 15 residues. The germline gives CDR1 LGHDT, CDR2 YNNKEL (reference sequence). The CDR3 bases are TGTGCCAGCAGCCAGTTCCTAGCGGGGCAAGGGACCCAGTACTTC. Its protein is CASSQFLAGQGTQYF.

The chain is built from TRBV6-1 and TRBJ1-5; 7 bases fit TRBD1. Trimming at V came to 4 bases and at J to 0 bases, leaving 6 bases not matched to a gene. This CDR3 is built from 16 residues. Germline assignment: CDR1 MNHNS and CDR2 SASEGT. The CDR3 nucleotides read TGTGCCAGCAGTGGGGGACAGTGGTATAGCAATCAGCCCCAGCATTTT. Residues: CASSGGQWYSNQPQHF.

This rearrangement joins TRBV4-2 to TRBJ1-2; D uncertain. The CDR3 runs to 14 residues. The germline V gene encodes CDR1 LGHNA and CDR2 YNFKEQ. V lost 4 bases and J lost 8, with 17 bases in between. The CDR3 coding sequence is TGTGCCAGCAGCCGGCCGGGGTACCGGGAAGGCTACACCTTC. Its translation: CASSRPGYREGYTF.

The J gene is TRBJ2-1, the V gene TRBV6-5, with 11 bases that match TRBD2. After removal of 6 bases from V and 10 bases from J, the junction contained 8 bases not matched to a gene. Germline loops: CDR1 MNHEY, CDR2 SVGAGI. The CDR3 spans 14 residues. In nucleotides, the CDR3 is TGTGCCAGCAGGGTGGGACTAGCGGAGTGGGAGCAGTTCTTC. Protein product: CASRVGLAEWEQFF.

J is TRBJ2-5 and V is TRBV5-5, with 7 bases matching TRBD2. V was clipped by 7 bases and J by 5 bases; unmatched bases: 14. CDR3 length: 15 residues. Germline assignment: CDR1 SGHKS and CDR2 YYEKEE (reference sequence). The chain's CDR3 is CASARGDTGGETQYF. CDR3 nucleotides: TGTGCCAGCGCACGGGGGGATACGGGGGGTGAGACCCAGTACTTC. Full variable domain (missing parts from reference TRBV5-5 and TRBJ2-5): DAGVTQSPTHLIKTRGQQVTLRCSPISGHKSVSWYQQVLGQGPQFIFQYYEKEERGRGNFPDRFSARQFPNYSSELNVNALLLGDSALYLCASARGDTGGETQYFGPGTRLLVL.

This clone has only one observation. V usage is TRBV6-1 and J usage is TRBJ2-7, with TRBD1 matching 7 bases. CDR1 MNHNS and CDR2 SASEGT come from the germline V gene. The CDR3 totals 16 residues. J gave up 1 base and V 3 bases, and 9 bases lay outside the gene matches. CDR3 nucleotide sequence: TGTGCCAGCAGTGATACAAGACAGGGTGGTTCCTACGAGCAGTACTTC. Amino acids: CASSDTRQGGSYEQYF.

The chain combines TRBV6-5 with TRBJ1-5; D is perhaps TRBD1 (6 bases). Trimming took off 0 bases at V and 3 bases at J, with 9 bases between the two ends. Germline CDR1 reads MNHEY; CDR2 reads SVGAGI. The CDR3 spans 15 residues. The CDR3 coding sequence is TGTGCCAGCAGTTACTCGGGACATTTCAATCAGCCCCAGCATTTT. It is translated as CASSYSGHFNQPQHF.

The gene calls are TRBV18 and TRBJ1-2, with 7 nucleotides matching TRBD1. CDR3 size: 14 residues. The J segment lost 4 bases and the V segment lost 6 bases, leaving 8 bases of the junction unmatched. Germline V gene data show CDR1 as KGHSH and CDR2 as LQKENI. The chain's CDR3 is CASSPGTDLYGYTF. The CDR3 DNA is TGTGCCAGCTCCCCCGGGACAGATCTCTATGGCTACACCTTC. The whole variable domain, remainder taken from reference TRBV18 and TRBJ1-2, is NAGVMQNPRHLVRRRGQEARLRCSPMKGHSHVYWYRQLPEEGLKFMVYLQKENIIDESGMPKERFSAEFPKEGPSILRIQQVVRGDSAAYFCASSPGTDLYGYTFGSGTRLTVV.

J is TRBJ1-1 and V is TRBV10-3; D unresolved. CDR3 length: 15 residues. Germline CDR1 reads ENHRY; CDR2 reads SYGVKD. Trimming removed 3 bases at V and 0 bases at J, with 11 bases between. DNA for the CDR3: TGTGCCATCAGTGAAGGAGTAAAAATGAACACTGAAGCTTTCTTT. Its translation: CAISEGVKMNTEAFF.

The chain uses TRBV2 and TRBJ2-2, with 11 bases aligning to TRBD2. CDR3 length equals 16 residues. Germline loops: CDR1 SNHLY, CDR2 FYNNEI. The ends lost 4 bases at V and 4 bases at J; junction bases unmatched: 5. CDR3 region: CASSGSGGAGTGELFF. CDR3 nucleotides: TGTGCCAGCAGTGGTAGCGGGGGGGCAGGCACCGGGGAGCTGTTTTTT.

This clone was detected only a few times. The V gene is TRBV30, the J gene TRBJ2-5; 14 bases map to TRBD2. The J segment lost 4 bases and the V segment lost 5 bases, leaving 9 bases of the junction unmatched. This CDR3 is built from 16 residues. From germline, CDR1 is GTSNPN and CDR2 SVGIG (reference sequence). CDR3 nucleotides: TGTGCCTGGGAAGGAGGGACTAGCGGGAGTGCAGAGACCCAGTACTTC. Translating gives CAWEGGTSGSAETQYF.

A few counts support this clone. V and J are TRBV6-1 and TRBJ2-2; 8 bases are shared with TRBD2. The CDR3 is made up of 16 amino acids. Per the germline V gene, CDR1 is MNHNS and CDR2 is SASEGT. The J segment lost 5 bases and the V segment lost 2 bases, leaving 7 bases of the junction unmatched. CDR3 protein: CASSERAGVRTGELFF. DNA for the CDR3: TGTGCCAGCAGTGAACGAGCGGGGGTTCGGACCGGGGAGCTGTTTTTT.

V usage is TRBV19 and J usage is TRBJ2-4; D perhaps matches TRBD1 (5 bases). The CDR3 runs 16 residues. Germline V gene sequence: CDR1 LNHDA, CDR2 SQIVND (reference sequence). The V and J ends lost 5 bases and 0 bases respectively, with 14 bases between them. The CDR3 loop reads CASSPPGQLAKNIQYF. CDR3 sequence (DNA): TGTGCCAGTAGTCCTCCAGGGCAGCTAGCCAAAAACATTCAGTACTTC.

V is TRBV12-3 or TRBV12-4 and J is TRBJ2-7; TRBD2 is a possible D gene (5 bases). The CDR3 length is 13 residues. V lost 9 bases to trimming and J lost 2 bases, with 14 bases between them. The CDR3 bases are TGTGCCAGTAGCGAGACCTCCCCCTACGAGCAGTACTTC. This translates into CASSETSPYEQYF.